This T cell receptor beta chain was identified during a study of cytomegalovirus exposure and HLA in healthy donors. This clone came up once. This CDR3 is built from 12 residues. Germline V gene data show CDR1 as MDHEN and CDR2 as SYDVKM. The V gene lost 6 bases and the J gene lost 5 bases, with 10 bases spanning the gap. The PCR contained 60 Vbeta and 13 Jbeta primers. The repertoire was sequenced with immunoSEQ multiplex PCR; TCRdb's copy has only in-frame clones and lacks some. The data hold a few hundred thousand clones, with 81% observed a single time. Samples came from healthy bone marrow donors.

The material sequenced was PBMCs. This receptor was taken from a woman aged 55-69 years in good health and CMV-seropositive. V usage is TRBV28 and J usage is TRBJ1-2; D remains unclear. The CDR3 DNA sequence: TGTGCCAGCAGACCCAAACTATATGGCTACACCTTC. Protein sequence: CASRPKLYGYTF.